These 29 T cell receptor beta chains originate from one sample sequenced in a study of T cell changes during pregnancy in multiple sclerosis. Libraries were prepared by immunoSEQ multiplex PCR; TCRdb keeps only in-frame clonotypes and omits some of them. The sample comprises tens of thousands of clones, 91% of which are singletons, and less than 0.85% rests with the top ten. This specimen was peripheral blood, taken in the third trimester of pregnancy. These TCRs come from a female donor in good health, enrolled as a control in a pregnancy study.

This clone was picked up one time. The chain joins TRBV5-4 to TRBJ1-2, with D tentatively TRBD1 (6 bases). V was shortened by 4 bases and J by 2 bases, with 15 bases between the two germline ends. Germline loops: CDR1 SGHNT, CDR2 YYREEE (reference sequence). The CDR3 is made up of 15 amino acids. CDR3: CASSAPKGVNYGYTF. The CDR3 nucleotides read TGTGCCAGCAGCGCCCCCAAGGGGGTAAACTATGGCTACACCTTC.

The chain combines TRBV7-9 with TRBJ2-2; 8 positions agree with TRBD1. From germline, CDR1 is SEHNR and CDR2 FQNEAQ (reference sequence). The trim removed 7 bases at V and 2 bases at J, leaving 12 bases unmatched. The CDR3 is made up of 17 amino acids. The DNA of the CDR3 is TGTGCCAGCACACCGAGTAGGGCAGGGGGCAACACCGGGGAGCTGTTTTTT. Translation gives CASTPSRAGGNTGELFF. Variable domain in full (rest from reference TRBV7-9 and TRBJ2-2): DTGVSQNPRHKITKRGQNVTFRCDPISEHNRLYWYRQTLGQGPEFLTYFQNEAQLEKSRLLSDRFSAERPKGSFSTLEIQRTEQGDSAMYLCASTPSRAGGNTGELFFGEGSRLTVL.

A remark on this clone: One end of the junction is discordant with germline, which a read error may explain. The chain combines TRBV5-1 with TRBJ1-2; tentatively, D is TRBD1 (5 bases). This CDR3 region has 14 residues. Per germline, CDR1 SGHRS and CDR2 YFSETQ. CDR3: CASGLAQGDYGYTF. The CDR3 coding sequence is TGCGCCAGCGGCTTGGCCCAAGGGGACTATGGCTACACCTTC.

The J gene is TRBJ1-2, the V gene TRBV6-6, with a tentative D call TRBD1 (5 bases). The ends were cut back, 6 bases at V and 2 bases at J, with 7 bases in the middle. CDR1 and CDR2 from the germline V gene are MNHNY and SVGAGI (reference sequence). There are 12 residues in the CDR3. CDR3: CASRGGNYGYTF. The CDR3 DNA sequence: TGTGCCAGCAGGGGGGGGAACTATGGCTACACCTTC.

The chain is built from TRBV7-9 and TRBJ1-5; 7 nucleotides align to TRBD1. CDR1 is SEHNR and CDR2 is FQNEAQ in the germline V gene (reference sequence). V lost 4 bases and J lost 0; bases outside the gene matches: 3. The CDR3 has 15 residues. The CDR3 is CASSSGQSSNQPQHF. For the CDR3, the DNA is TGTGCCAGCAGCTCGGGACAGAGTAGCAATCAGCCCCAGCATTTT.

This chain joins TRBV11-1 and TRBJ2-7; D not certain. The V end lost 4 bases, the J end lost 1 base, and 5 bases lay between the germline ends. Germline loops: CDR1 SGHAT, CDR2 FQDESV (reference sequence). The CDR3 is 12 amino acids. CDR3 region: CASSSGSYEQYF. For the CDR3, the DNA is TGTGCCAGCAGCTCCGGGTCCTACGAGCAGTACTTC.

The rearrangement joins TRBV4-1 to TRBJ2-7; TRBD2 matches at 10 bases. Unmatched junction bases numbered 9, after V lost 3 bases and J lost 1 base. From germline, CDR1 is MGHRA and CDR2 YSYEKL. The CDR3 loop spans 17 amino acids. CDR3 residues: CASSHTASTSGSYEQYF. The CDR3 DNA reads TGCGCCAGCAGCCACACTGCTTCGACTAGCGGGTCCTACGAGCAGTACTTC.

In its sample, this clone was seen once. The rearrangement links TRBV20-1 to TRBJ1-2; D remains ambiguous. Germline V CDR1 and CDR2: DFQATT, SNEGSKA (reference sequence). This CDR3 comprises 11 residues. V was shortened by 6 bases and J by 5 bases, with 10 bases between the two germline ends. CDR3 coding DNA: TGCAGTGCCCCAGCGCCATATGGCTACACCTTC. Translating it yields CSAPAPYGYTF.

The genes are TRBV7-2 and TRBJ2-5, with 15 bases that match TRBD2. The CDR3 length is 16 residues. Unmatched junction bases numbered 6, after V lost 5 bases and J lost 5 bases. Looked up from germline, CDR1 is SGHTA and CDR2 is FQGNSA. CDR3 in amino acids: CASSRTSGRARETQYF. CDR3 sequence (DNA): TGTGCCAGCAGCCGGACTAGCGGGAGGGCCAGGGAGACCCAGTACTTC.

V and J are TRBV29-1 and TRBJ2-5; maybe TRBD1 (5 bases). Germline V lookup: CDR1 SQVTM, CDR2 ANQGSEA. Trimming left V 4 bases short and J 4 bases short, with 16 bases between. The CDR3 length is 14 residues. CDR3 protein: CSVAPVGARETQYF. DNA for the CDR3: TGCAGCGTTGCCCCTGTAGGGGCACGAGAGACCCAGTACTTC.

This clone has a single count. The rearrangement links TRBV28 to TRBJ1-2; 9 bases are a match to TRBD1. CDR1 and CDR2 from the germline V gene are MDHEN and SYDVKM. The V and J ends lost 7 bases and 2 bases, in that order; junction bases with no gene match: 11. The CDR3 runs 16 residues. CDR3 nucleotide sequence: TGTGCCAGCAAAAGCTATGGACAGGGGCGGAACTATGGCTACACCTTC. It translates to CASKSYGQGRNYGYTF.

The V and J genes are TRBV7-2 and TRBJ2-2; 8 bases match TRBD2. Germline V gene data show CDR1 as SGHTA and CDR2 as FQGNSA. V was clipped by 7 bases and J by 1 base; unmatched bases: 5. The CDR3 has 15 residues. This chain's CDR3 is CASTPSGGNTGELFF. Written as DNA, the CDR3 is TGTGCCAGCACCCCCAGCGGGGGGAACACCGGGGAGCTGTTTTTT. Full variable domain (outside the CDR3, taken from reference TRBV7-2 and TRBJ2-2): GAGVSQSPSNKVTEKGKDVELRCDPISGHTALYWYRQSLGQGLEFLIYFQGNSAPDKSGLPSDRFSAERTGGSVSTLTIQRTQQEDSAVYLCASTPSGGNTGELFFGEGSRLTVL.

This clone was counted once. The rearrangement joins TRBV28 to TRBJ1-2, with D unclear. Germline V gene sequence: CDR1 MDHEN, CDR2 SYDVKM. The CDR3 has 15 residues. Trimming stripped 3 bases from V and 8 bases from J, with 19 bases between. DNA for the CDR3: TGTGCCAGCAGTTTTTCCGGGATAGGATGGGAAGGCTACACCTTC. Translated, it gives CASSFSGIGWEGYTF.

V usage is TRBV27 and J usage is TRBJ2-7; 7 bases agree with TRBD2. CDR1 is MNHEY, CDR2 SMNVEV, per germline (reference sequence). V trimming: 5 bases; J trimming: 7 bases; junction bases outside the gene matches: 11. This CDR3 is 14 amino acids long. CDR3 DNA: TGTGCCAGCAGTGCTGGGGGGGGTGGGAGGGAGCAGTACTTC. Residues: CASSAGGGGREQYF.

Notes on this clone: An end of the junction differs from the germline gene, which may be a read error. The rearrangement links TRBV7-7 to TRBJ2-1, with D tentatively TRBD2 (5 bases). The length of the CDR3 is 14 residues. Per the germline V gene, CDR1 is SSHAT and CDR2 is FNYEAQ (reference sequence). CDR3 coding DNA: TGTGCTAGCAGCCCCCGCATGGGTAGCGATGAGCAGTTCTTC. It is translated as CASSPRMGSDEQFF.

The chain recombines TRBV19 with TRBJ1-6; 9 bases agree with TRBD1. V lost 5 bases to trimming and J lost 10 bases; unmatched junction nucleotides: 3. The CDR3 runs to 13 residues. CDR1 and CDR2 (germline): LNHDA, SQIVND (reference sequence). The CDR3 region has the DNA TGTGCCAGTAGTTCAGGGACAGGGTCACCCCTCCACTTT. Its translation: CASSSGTGSPLHF.

This clone was counted a few times. The rearrangement joins TRBV14 to TRBJ1-1, with 9 bases that match TRBD1. CDR1 SGHDN and CDR2 FVKESK come from the germline V gene. This CDR3 spans 15 amino acids. Trimming took 2 bases from V and 1 from J; bases not matched to a gene: 2. As DNA, the CDR3 is TGTGCCAGCAGCCAACGGGACAGGGCGAACACTGAAGCTTTCTTT. Its translation: CASSQRDRANTEAFF.

This chain joins TRBV19 and TRBJ1-5, with D possibly matching TRBD1 (5 bases). The CDR3 runs to 16 residues. V was trimmed by 5 bases and J by 1 base, leaving 15 bases between them. Looked up from germline, CDR1 is LNHDA and CDR2 is SQIVND (reference sequence). Here the CDR3 reads CASSYFAGGSNQPQHF. The CDR3 coding sequence is TGTGCCAGTAGTTATTTTGCGGGGGGGAGCAATCAGCCCCAGCATTTT.

The chain links TRBV6-1 to TRBJ1-2; TRBD1 is a possible D gene (5 bases). Germline CDR1 is MNHNS and CDR2 is SASEGT. CDR3 length: 14 amino acids. The ends were cut back, 1 base at V and 2 bases at J, with 8 bases in the middle. The CDR3 here is CASSEVAGNYGYTF. The CDR3 DNA sequence: TGTGCCAGCAGTGAAGTGGCAGGGAACTATGGCTACACCTTC.

The chain employs TRBV2 and TRBJ2-1; D may be TRBD1 (5 bases). The CDR3 consists of 13 residues. Trimming left V 3 bases short and J 12 bases short, with 15 bases between. Per germline, CDR1 SNHLY and CDR2 FYNNEI. CDR3 loop: CASSDTNVQVQFF. The CDR3 DNA sequence: TGTGCCAGCAGTGACACGAACGTACAGGTGCAGTTCTTC.

This rearrangement joins TRBV10-1 to TRBJ2-3; D may be TRBD2 (5 bases). This CDR3 comprises 16 residues. Trimming took off 0 bases at V and 5 bases at J, with 15 bases between the two ends. Germline CDR1 is WNHNN and CDR2 is SYGVQD (reference sequence). CDR3 region: CASSESGRSGRDTQYF. The DNA for the CDR3 is TGCGCCAGCAGTGAGTCCGGTCGGAGCGGAAGAGATACGCAGTATTTT.

The J gene is TRBJ1-2, the V gene TRBV7-9, with D perhaps matching TRBD1 (5 bases). V was clipped by 0 bases and J by 4 bases, with 9 bases between them. Germline lookup yields CDR1 SEHNR and CDR2 FQNEAQ (reference sequence). The CDR3 contains 14 residues. The DNA for the CDR3 is TGTGCCAGCAGCTTAGCGCTGGGGGGCTATGGCTACACCTTC. Translated, it gives CASSLALGGYGYTF.

A single count supports this clone. The chain employs TRBV5-4 and TRBJ1-2, with D possibly being TRBD1 (6 bases). Germline V gene data show CDR1 as SGHNT and CDR2 as YYREEE (reference sequence). The CDR3 runs 14 residues. V was clipped by 4 bases and J by 4 bases, with 14 bases between them. This CDR3 is CASSPDRSFYGYTF. The CDR3 DNA sequence: TGTGCCAGCAGCCCGGACAGAAGCTTCTATGGCTACACCTTC.

This clone turned up a few times. The J gene is TRBJ1-5, the V gene TRBV28; no clear D. Trimming stripped 3 bases from V and 5 bases from J, with 14 bases between. The CDR3 consists of 15 residues. CDR1 MDHEN and CDR2 SYDVKM come from the germline V gene. DNA of the CDR3: TGTGCCAGCAGTTTCCGCGGGGTCCCTGATCAGCCCCAGCATTTT. It encodes CASSFRGVPDQPQHF.

CDR3 DNA sequence: TGTGCCAGTACCTCCGGCAAAGGGGCGGATGGCTACACCTTC. It is translated as CASTSGKGADGYTF. This rearrangement joins TRBV19 to TRBJ1-2, with D maybe TRBD1 (5 bases). Germline CDR1 is LNHDA and CDR2 is SQIVND (reference sequence). V lost 7 bases and J 6 bases, leaving 18 bases between the germline ends. The length of the CDR3 is 14 residues.

This chain connects TRBV15 to TRBJ1-1, with 7 bases matching TRBD1. Germline trimming cut 1 base from V and 2 bases from J; bases unmatched to any gene: 7. The CDR3 runs to 16 residues. Per the germline V gene, CDR1 is LNHNV and CDR2 is YYDKDF (reference sequence). The CDR3 spells CATSRGETGANTEAFF. The CDR3 DNA reads TGTGCCACCAGCAGAGGTGAAACAGGGGCTAACACTGAAGCTTTCTTT.

The chain has TRBV7-2 and TRBJ1-1; the D gene is possibly TRBD1 (6 bases). Deletions cut 2 bases from V and 11 bases from J, with 15 bases between. The germline CDR1 and CDR2 sequences are SGHTA and FQGNSA. The CDR3 is made up of 13 amino acids. The CDR3 DNA reads TGTGCCAGCAGCTTATACAGGGAACCGAGGGCTTTCTTT. This gives the protein CASSLYREPRAFF.

V gene TRBV6-1 combines with J gene TRBJ1-5; tentatively, D is TRBD1 (5 bases). This CDR3 is 15 amino acids long. Germline-derived CDR1 and CDR2 are MNHNS and SASEGT. V was pared by 5 bases and J by 3 bases, with 14 bases between. The CDR3 bases are TGTGCCAGCAGTCGGCAGGGTCACTCCAATCAGCCCCAGCATTTT. Translated, it gives CASSRQGHSNQPQHF.

The chain couples TRBV5-5 to TRBJ1-1, with a tentative D call TRBD1 (6 bases). Trimming shortened V by 4 bases and J by 1 base, and 14 bases separated the two germline ends. Per germline, CDR1 SGHKS and CDR2 YYEKEE (reference sequence). The CDR3 has 15 residues. CDR3 nucleotide sequence: TGTGCCAGCAGCGTGGGTAGGACAGAGAACACTGAAGCTTTCTTT. It yields the protein CASSVGRTENTEAFF.